This TCR beta chain was observed in a study of CD8+CD57+ T cells in acquired aplastic anemia. The length of the CDR3 is 14 residues. Germline CDR1 is SQVTM and CDR2 is ANQGSEA. V lost 6 bases and J lost 5; bases outside the gene matches: 8. Regarding this clonotype: The antigen remains unidentified.

It was genomic DNA that served as the template for profiling TCR beta VDJ and CDR3. TCRdb independently ran MiXCR on the reads; one entry per CDR3 protein. The sample shows about 190,000 distinct CDR3 sequences, 50% to 55% of them seen only once. Study-wide results and limits: Levels of CD8+ Simpson's diversity were not significantly distinct in patients versus controls.

The sample consisted of sorted CD4+, CD8+, or CD8+CD57+ T cells (not recorded which) from PBMCs. The rearrangement joins TRBV29-1 to TRBJ1-5; 9 bases are a match to TRBD1. This sequence originates from a human donor in good health, serving as a control. Here the CDR3 reads CSVGTGSPYQPQHF. In DNA, the CDR3 is TGCAGCGTGGGGACAGGGTCCCCCTATCAGCCCCAGCATTTT.